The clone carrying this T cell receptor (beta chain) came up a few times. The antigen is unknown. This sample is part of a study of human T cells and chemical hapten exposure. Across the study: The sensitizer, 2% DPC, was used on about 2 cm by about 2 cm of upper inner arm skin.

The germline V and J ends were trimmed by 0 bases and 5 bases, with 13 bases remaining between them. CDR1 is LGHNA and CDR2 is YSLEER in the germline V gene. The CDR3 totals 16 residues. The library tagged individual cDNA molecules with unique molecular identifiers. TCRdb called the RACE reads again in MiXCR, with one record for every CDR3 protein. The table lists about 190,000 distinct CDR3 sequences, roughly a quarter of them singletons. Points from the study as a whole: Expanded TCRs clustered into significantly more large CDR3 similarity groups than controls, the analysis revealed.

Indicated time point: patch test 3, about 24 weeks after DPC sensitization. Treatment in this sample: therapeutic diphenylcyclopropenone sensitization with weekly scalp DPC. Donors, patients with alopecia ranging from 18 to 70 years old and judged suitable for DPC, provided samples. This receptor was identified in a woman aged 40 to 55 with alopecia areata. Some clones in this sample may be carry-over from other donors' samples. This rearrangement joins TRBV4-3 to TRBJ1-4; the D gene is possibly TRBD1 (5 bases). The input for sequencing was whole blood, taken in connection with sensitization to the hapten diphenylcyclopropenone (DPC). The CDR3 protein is CASSQDWSGPNEKLFF. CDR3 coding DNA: TGCGCCAGCAGCCAAGATTGGTCAGGGCCAAATGAAAAACTGTTTTTT.